This TCR beta chain is from a study of technical replicates of blood from a few donors. The protocol was immunoSEQ multiplex PCR, while the TCRdb copy is restricted to in-frame clones and leaves out a portion. The sample lists 65,000 to 80,000 clones; approximately 93% were seen once. This CDR3 has 14 residues. Germline CDR1 and CDR2: KGHSH and LQKENI. V was clipped by 2 bases and J by 4 bases, with 11 bases between them. The chain employs TRBV18 and TRBJ1-2; TRBD1 is a possible D gene (5 bases). This TCR was recovered from a human donor in good health. Source material: T cells isolated from PBMCs. CDR3 region: CASSPSGGGYGYTF. CDR3 DNA sequence: TGTGCCAGCTCACCATCTGGGGGAGGCTATGGCTACACCTTC.